This T cell receptor beta chain is from a study of CD8 T cells in Susac syndrome. In germline, CDR1 is MNHEY, CDR2 SMNVEV (reference sequence). The CDR3 runs 16 residues. V was clipped by 1 base and J by 6 bases, with 18 bases between them. With random hexamers, reverse transcription was performed on about 0.5 to 1 ug of RNA. Amplification of TCR beta CDR3 used immunoSEQ multiplex PCR across 54 Vbeta and 13 Jbeta. Via MiXCR, TCRdb re-called the immunoSEQ multiplex PCR reads, giving one row per CDR3 protein. This repertoire shows about 150,000 distinct CDR3 sequences, approximately 94% found once; its top ten account for 0.21%.

The TCR was taken from a human donor with multiple sclerosis. The gene calls are TRBV27 and TRBJ1-2; the D is unclear. Sequenced: CD8+ T cells from PBMCs. In DNA form, the CDR3 reads TGTGCCAGCAGTTTATGGCCCACAACCACGAGGGATGGCTACACCTTC. Translating gives CASSLWPTTTRDGYTF.